The 28 T cell receptor beta chains in this list originate from one sample, sequenced in a study of CD8 T cells in ankylosing spondylitis. General observations from the study: What seemed typical of ankylosing spondylitis blood was a TCR beta motif built from roughly eight highly homologous variants.

The antigens of these receptors remain unknown. Each CDR3 protein gets one entry after TCRdb re-called the 5' RACE reads with MiXCR. The profile shows 700,000 or so distinct CDR3 sequences, under 20% of them singletons. Sequences were obtained from blood, either unsorted or a sorted T cell fraction (not recorded which). The receptors shown here come from a male donor with ankylosing spondylitis.

This clonotype was found a few times. The genes are TRBV27 and TRBJ2-7; D is uncertain. CDR1 MNHEY and CDR2 SMNVEV come from the germline V gene (reference sequence). The CDR3 consists of 15 residues. V lost 2 bases to trimming and J lost 1 base, with 12 bases between them. The CDR3 sequence is CASSLNSGWSYEQYF. For the CDR3, the DNA is TGTGCCAGCAGTTTAAATTCAGGCTGGTCCTACGAGCAGTACTTC.

This clonotype was recorded a few times. This sequence joins TRBV7-9 and TRBJ2-2; D remains unclear. CDR3 length equals 17 residues. Germline CDR1 SEHNR, CDR2 FQNEAQ (reference sequence). Trimming took off 2 bases at V and 0 bases at J, with 13 bases between the two ends. The CDR3 DNA follows: TGTGCCAGCAGCTTAAAGGTTGGGGAAGCGAACACCGGGGAGCTGTTTTTT. The encoded protein is CASSLKVGEANTGELFF.

In this sample, this clonotype turned up a few times. The chain is built from TRBV19 and TRBJ1-1; D might be TRBD1 (6 bases). The germline V gene has CDR1 LNHDA and CDR2 SQIVND (reference sequence). This CDR3 has 14 residues. Between the trimmed V and J ends, which lost 7 bases and 5 bases, there was a span of 17 bases. The CDR3 sequence is CASMRGSGVTEAFF. CDR3 sequence (DNA): TGTGCCAGTATGCGCGGTTCAGGGGTGACTGAAGCTTTCTTT.

This clonotype was seen ten or more times. The rearrangement uses TRBV11-3 and TRBJ2-3; D is undetermined. V was trimmed by 1 base and J by 4 bases, leaving 9 bases between them. The germline CDR1 and CDR2 sequences are SGHNT and YENEEA. CDR3 length: 14 residues. The CDR3 here is CASSLGRSADTQYF. In DNA form, the CDR3 reads TGTGCCAGCAGCTTAGGCCGGAGCGCAGATACGCAGTATTTT.

The chain carries TRBV13 and TRBJ2-2, with a tentative D call TRBD1 (5 bases). CDR1 is PRHDT and CDR2 is FYEKMQ in the germline V gene (reference sequence). The CDR3 extends over 16 amino acids. With 3 bases removed from V and 2 bases from J, the gap between germline ends came to 13 bases. CDR3 amino acids: CASSFGVGVNTGELFF. The CDR3 nucleotides are TGTGCCAGCAGCTTCGGCGTAGGGGTTAACACCGGGGAGCTGTTTTTT.

The CDR3 reads CASSQSREGRETQYF. For the CDR3, the DNA is TGTGCCAGCAGCCAATCACGGGAGGGCCGGGAGACCCAGTACTTC. The rearrangement uses TRBV4-2 and TRBJ2-5, with TRBD2 matching 8 bases. V gave up 2 bases and J gave up 5 bases; unmatched junction bases: 7. From germline, CDR1 is LGHNA and CDR2 YNFKEQ. The CDR3 is 15 residues long.

Only a few counts were recorded for this clonotype. V usage is TRBV5-1 and J usage is TRBJ2-2, with D perhaps TRBD1 (5 bases). CDR1 and CDR2 from the germline V gene are SGHRS and YFSETQ. Trimming took 4 bases from V and 0 from J, leaving 10 bases between them. The CDR3 totals 15 residues. The CDR3 sequence: CASSKGQTNTGELFF. CDR3 coding DNA: TGCGCCAGCAGCAAAGGACAAACGAACACCGGGGAGCTGTTTTTT.

This clonotype came up many times. The chain recombines TRBV12-3 or TRBV12-4 with TRBJ2-7; D might be TRBD1 (6 bases). The CDR3 runs 13 residues. Trimming took off 5 bases at V and 5 bases at J, with 13 bases between the two ends. The CDR3 reads CASSLDRPHEQYF. DNA of the CDR3: TGTGCCAGCAGTCTTGACAGGCCCCACGAGCAGTACTTC.

This clonotype appeared a few times. The V gene is TRBV2, the J gene TRBJ2-7; the D gene is possibly TRBD1 (6 bases). The CDR3 totals 13 residues. V lost 7 bases, J lost 2 bases, and 12 bases lay in between. Germline V gene data show CDR1 as SNHLY and CDR2 as FYNNEI. The chain's CDR3 is CASTPGDTYEQYF. The CDR3 nucleotides are TGTGCCAGCACCCCCGGGGACACCTACGAGCAGTACTTC.

V gene TRBV5-1 combines with J gene TRBJ2-1; D is unresolved. The CDR3 sequence is 15 residues long. Germline-derived CDR1 and CDR2 are SGHRS and YFSETQ. V was trimmed by 1 base and J by 3 bases, leaving 11 bases between them. The CDR3 loop is CASSLMVGNYNEQFF. The DNA for the CDR3 is TGCGCCAGCAGCTTGATGGTCGGTAACTACAATGAGCAGTTCTTC.

The sample holds a few counts of this clonotype. The chain combines TRBV4-3 with TRBJ1-2; 7 bases match TRBD1. CDR1 and CDR2 (germline): LGHNA, YSLEER. This CDR3 region has 15 residues. The J segment lost 8 bases and the V segment lost 0 bases, leaving 9 bases of the junction unmatched. The chain's CDR3 is CASSQDRGQGRGYTF. CDR3 sequence (DNA): TGCGCCAGCAGCCAAGATAGGGGGCAGGGGCGAGGCTACACCTTC.

This chain connects TRBV2 to TRBJ2-5; D possibly matches TRBD1 or TRBD2 (5 bases each). Deletions cut 4 bases from V and 5 bases from J, with 23 bases between. The CDR3 has 17 amino acids. CDR1 is SNHLY, CDR2 FYNNEI, per germline. The CDR3 DNA reads TGTGCCAGCAGTGGAACCCGGGACCACGATTTGGGGGAGACCCAGTACTTC. Amino acid sequence: CASSGTRDHDLGETQYF.

The V call is TRBV12-3 or TRBV12-4, the J call TRBJ2-1; no clear D. The V end lost 6 bases, the J end lost 6 bases, and 18 bases lay between the germline ends. The CDR3 length is 15 residues. CDR3 loop: CASSSPGPHPNEQFF. Here the CDR3 DNA reads TGTGCCAGCAGCTCTCCTGGCCCCCACCCCAATGAGCAGTTCTTC.

This clonotype was counted many times. The chain employs TRBV29-1 and TRBJ1-2; TRBD1 aligns across 10 bases. In germline, CDR1 is SQVTM, CDR2 ANQGSEA. The ends lost 7 bases at V and 3 bases at J; junction bases unmatched: 5. The CDR3 is 13 amino acids. CDR3 amino acids: CSAGQGTHYGYTF. The CDR3, as DNA: TGCAGCGCGGGACAGGGGACCCACTATGGCTACACCTTC.

The rearrangement uses TRBV11-2 and TRBJ2-7; 11 bases are shared with TRBD2. This CDR3 is 16 amino acids long. Germline-derived CDR1 and CDR2 are SGHAT and FQNNGV. V lost 3 bases, J lost 2 bases, and 6 bases stayed unmatched. The CDR3 region is CASSLSLAGDAYEQYF. For the CDR3, the DNA is TGTGCCAGCAGCTTGTCACTAGCGGGGGACGCCTACGAGCAGTACTTC.

This clonotype was recorded a few times. The CDR3 DNA follows: TGTGCCACCAGCAGAGGCCAGGGCTTCTCCTACGAGCAGTACTTC. This translates into CATSRGQGFSYEQYF. The J gene is TRBJ2-7, the V gene TRBV15, with D perhaps TRBD1 (5 bases). The CDR3 covers 15 residues. The V gene's germline CDR1 is LNHNV and CDR2 YYDKDF (reference sequence). V gave up 1 base and J gave up 0 bases, with 10 bases separating them. The variable domain in full, completed from reference TRBV15 and TRBJ2-7, reads DAMVIQNPRYQVTQFGKPVTLSCSQTLNHNVMYWYQQKSSQAPKLLFHYYDKDFNNEADTPDNFQSRRPNTSFCFLDIRSPGLGDTAMYLCATSRGQGFSYEQYFGPGTRLTVT.

The chain employs TRBV7-2 and TRBJ2-1; 7 bases match TRBD1. Germline V CDR1 and CDR2: SGHTA, FQGNSA. This CDR3 spans 13 amino acids. Germline trimming cut 6 bases from V and 9 bases from J; bases unmatched to any gene: 8. DNA for the CDR3: TGTGCCAGCAGAACCGCAGGGGGTGGTGAGCAGTTCTTC. It translates to CASRTAGGGEQFF.

The V gene is TRBV10-3, the J gene TRBJ1-1; TRBD1 might be the D (6 bases). The germline V and J ends were trimmed by 6 bases and 0 bases, with 11 bases remaining between them. The CDR3 totals 14 residues. Germline V CDR1 and CDR2: ENHRY, SYGVKD. CDR3 in DNA: TGTGCCATCAGCCAGGACAGCTTGAACACTGAAGCTTTCTTT. It is translated as CAISQDSLNTEAFF.

This clonotype has only a few counts. The genes are TRBV4-1 and TRBJ2-6, with TRBD1 as a possible D gene (6 bases). Trimming stripped 1 base from V and 0 bases from J, with 10 bases between. This CDR3 has 17 residues. Germline CDR1 reads MGHRA; CDR2 reads YSYEKL. CDR3 sequence (DNA): TGCGCCAGCAGCCAAGTTTTGGACAGCTCTGGGGCCAACGTCCTGACTTTC. Encoded protein: CASSQVLDSSGANVLTF.

The chain recombines TRBV28 with TRBJ2-7, with D possibly being TRBD1 (6 bases). Trimming took 2 bases from V and 4 from J, leaving 12 bases between them. Germline V CDR1 and CDR2: MDHEN, SYDVKM. This CDR3 region has 14 residues. This CDR3 is CASSLVDSYYEQYF. Here the CDR3 DNA reads TGTGCCAGCAGTTTAGTGGACAGCTATTACGAGCAGTACTTC.

There are a few counts of this clonotype. V gene TRBV19 combines with J gene TRBJ2-7; TRBD2 matches 7 bases. Looked up from germline, CDR1 is LNHDA and CDR2 is SQIVND (reference sequence). CDR3 size: 14 residues. J lost 6 bases, V lost 6 bases, and 11 bases had no gene match. CDR3 region: CASRFGGSLSEQYF. The CDR3 region has the DNA TGTGCCAGTAGGTTTGGCGGGAGTCTCTCCGAGCAGTACTTC.

The sample holds a few counts of this clonotype. The chain recombines TRBV27 with TRBJ2-4; D unresolved. V was trimmed by 6 bases and J by 1 base, leaving 13 bases between them. The length of the CDR3 is 15 residues. The germline V gene has CDR1 MNHEY and CDR2 SMNVEV (reference sequence). CDR3 residues: CASRGEPRAKNIQYF. CDR3 DNA sequence: TGTGCCAGCAGGGGCGAGCCCCGGGCCAAAAACATTCAGTACTTC.

This clonotype has a handful of counts. This chain links TRBV18 with TRBJ2-1; unclear D gene. Trimming took off 6 bases at V and 7 bases at J, with 13 bases between the two ends. CDR3 length equals 13 residues. Germline V gene data show CDR1 as KGHSH and CDR2 as LQKENI. The CDR3 DNA sequence: TGTGCCAGCTCCCGCGCGGCTACGAATGAGCAGTTCTTC. It is translated as CASSRAATNEQFF.

This clonotype was detected only a few times. The CDR3 here is CASSLGTGQGRRNEQFF. CDR3 coding DNA: TGTGCCAGCAGCTTAGGAACGGGACAGGGGAGGAGGAATGAGCAGTTCTTC. The chain uses TRBV11-2 and TRBJ2-1; 10 nucleotides line up with TRBD1. Per the germline V gene, CDR1 is SGHAT and CDR2 is FQNNGV. The CDR3 consists of 17 residues. Unmatched junction bases numbered 10, after V lost 1 base and J lost 7 bases.

The chain carries TRBV28 and TRBJ2-1; TRBD2 matches at 8 bases. The CDR3 length is 19 residues. The junction had 26 bases not matched to a gene; V was cut back by 11 bases and J by 5 bases. CDR1 MDHEN and CDR2 SYDVKM come from the germline V gene. For the CDR3, the DNA is TGTGCCCCGAAGGGGTGGTGTGGGTCAGCGGGAGAGGGGGACAATGAGCAGTTCTTC. Translation: CAPKGWCGSAGEGDNEQFF.

The CDR3 DNA is TGTGCCAAAAAAATCAGGGTCTGTTACGAGCAGTACTTC. This encodes CAKKIRVCYEQYF. The J gene is TRBJ2-7, the V gene TRBV6-6; tentative D call: TRBD1 (5 bases). The CDR3 has 13 residues. V was cut by 10 bases and J by 4 bases, with 17 bases left in between. Germline values: CDR1 MNHNY, CDR2 SVGAGI (reference sequence).

There are a few counts of this clonotype. J is TRBJ2-1 and V is TRBV20-1, with D perhaps matching TRBD1 (5 bases). The CDR3 consists of 12 residues. V was clipped by 6 bases and J by 10 bases, with 16 bases between them. Per germline, CDR1 DFQATT and CDR2 SNEGSKA (reference sequence). The chain's CDR3 is CSARSAREEQFF. CDR3 DNA sequence: TGCAGTGCCCGGAGTGCCAGGGAAGAGCAGTTCTTC.

The chain couples TRBV6-5 to TRBJ2-7, with TRBD1 identical over 11 bases. This CDR3 region has 18 residues. Germline V gene data show CDR1 as MNHEY and CDR2 as SVGAGI. V gave up 2 bases and J gave up 2 bases; unmatched junction bases: 11. The chain's CDR3 is CASSYGTLGQGATYEQYF. The CDR3 DNA reads TGTGCCAGCAGTTACGGGACCCTCGGACAGGGGGCGACCTACGAGCAGTACTTC.